This T cell receptor (beta chain) was sequenced for a study of patients and donors after allogeneic stem cell transplantation. The germline V gene encodes CDR1 DFQATT and CDR2 SNEGSKA (reference sequence). This CDR3 contains 14 residues. With 3 bases removed from V and 5 bases from J, the gap between germline ends came to 14 bases. TCRdb ran MiXCR on the RT-PCR reads and lists one entry per CDR3 protein. The table includes about 200,000 distinct CDR3 sequences, around two fifths detected once. The V gene is TRBV20-1, the J gene TRBJ1-5; tentative D call: TRBD1 (6 bases). Sequencing was performed on blood, either unsorted or a sorted T cell fraction (not recorded which). The TCR sequence derives from a human donor who was either an allogeneic HSCT recipient or a stem cell or donor lymphocyte infusion donor (not recorded which). It is not recorded whose cells these are; they may come from a transplant donor. The DNA for the CDR3 is TGCAGTGCTAGTAGGCAACAGGGCCATCAGCCCCAGCATTTT. The encoded protein is CSASRQQGHQPQHF.